This TCR beta chain was obtained from a study of identical twins. Study outcomes and limitations: Fewer insertions characterized abundant cord blood beta clonotypes, whereas memory repertoires showed none. The same donors were not followed; conclusions instead depended on cross-sectional statistical analysis.

Germline V CDR1 and CDR2: MGHRA, YSYEKL. V lost 1 base, J lost 8 bases, and 20 bases stayed unmatched. The CDR3 loop spans 19 amino acids. TCRdb re-called the 5' RACE reads through MiXCR, storing one row per CDR3 protein. Among 200,000 to 300,000 distinct CDR3 sequences listed, under 12% were seen once. By sample share, this clonotype is medium-sized. No antigen is known for it. This TCR was recovered from a man in his fifties or sixties in good health. The J gene is TRBJ2-1, the V gene TRBV4-1; 7 bases are shared with TRBD2. Specimen: memory T cells sorted from blood. CDR3 protein: CASSQGLQLTGGLRDEQFF. DNA for the CDR3: TGCGCCAGCAGCCAAGGCCTCCAGTTGACGGGGGGACTTCGGGATGAGCAGTTCTTC.